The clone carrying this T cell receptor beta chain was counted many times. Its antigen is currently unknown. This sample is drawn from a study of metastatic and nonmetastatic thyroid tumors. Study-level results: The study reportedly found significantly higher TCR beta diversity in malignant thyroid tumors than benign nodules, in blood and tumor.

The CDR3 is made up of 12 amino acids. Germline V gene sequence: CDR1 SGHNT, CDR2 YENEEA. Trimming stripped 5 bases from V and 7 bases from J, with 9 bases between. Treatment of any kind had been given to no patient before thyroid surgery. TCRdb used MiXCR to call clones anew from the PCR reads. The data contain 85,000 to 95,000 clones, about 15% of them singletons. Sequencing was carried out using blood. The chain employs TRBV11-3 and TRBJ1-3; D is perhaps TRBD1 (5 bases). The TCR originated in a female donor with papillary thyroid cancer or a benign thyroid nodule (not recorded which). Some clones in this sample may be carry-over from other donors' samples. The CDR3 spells CASSRQQNTIYF. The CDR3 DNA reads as TGTGCCAGCAGCCGACAGCAGAACACCATATATTTT.